The rows below give T cell receptor beta chains drawn from one sample of a study of blood T cell repertoires in COVID-19. Method: immunoSEQ multiplex PCR; TCRdb's copy keeps in-frame clones and lacks some. The sample consists of fewer than 200,000 clones, more than 85% of them appearing once. The sequenced sample was PBMCs or T cells enriched from blood (not recorded which). The receptors stem from a human donor with acute COVID-19. The donor label of this sample is uncertain. The CDR3 runs from the conserved cysteine through the conserved F or W. The order of the fields is J gene, D gene, CDR3 length, V gene, clone size, CDR3 DNA, CDR3 protein. D genes are given only for firm matches. Clone size appears in some rows only: once, few, many, or a class for an expanded clone.

TRBJ1-2	TRBD1	15	TRBV6-5	.	TGTGCCAGCAGTTACTCGAACAGGGGGGACTATGGCTACACCTTC	CASSYSNRGDYGYTF
TRBJ1-6	.	13	TRBV6-5	.	TGTGCCAGCAGACGGGGGATGGGGTCACCCCTCCACTTT	CASRRGMGSPLHF
TRBJ2-3	TRBD2	20	TRBV9	.	TGTGCCAGCAGCGTAGCCCCGAGGGGCGGGGGGGCAACTAGCACAGATACGCAGTATTTT	CASSVAPRGGGATSTDTQYF
TRBJ2-7	.	15	TRBV5-8	.	TGTGCCAGCAGGCCCCTGCCCGGTAGCTCCTACGAGCAGTACTTC	CASRPLPGSSYEQYF
TRBJ2-3	TRBD2	15	TRBV20-1	.	TGCAGTGCTAGTCAATGGGGCGGGGGGGCAGATACGCAGTATTTT	CSASQWGGGADTQYF
TRBJ2-7	.	15	TRBV11-2	.	TGTGCCAGCAGCTTAGCGCGGGGTATCACCTACGAGCAGTACTTC	CASSLARGITYEQYF
TRBJ2-4	.	14	TRBV5-4	.	TGTGCCAGCAGTACCGTGGGGGGTGGGAACATTCAGTACTTC	CASSTVGGGNIQYF
TRBJ1-4	.	14	TRBV5-1	few	TGCGCCAGCAGCTGGTACAGCTATAATGAAAAACTGTTTTTT	CASSWYSYNEKLFF
TRBJ2-2	TRBD1	17	TRBV27	.	TGTGCCAGCAGTTTATCAATCGGGACAGGCCCTACCGGGGAGCTGTTTTTT	CASSLSIGTGPTGELFF
TRBJ1-4	TRBD1	16	TRBV7-9	once	TGTGCCAGCAGCTTGGACAGGACCGCTTCTAATGAAAAACTGTTTTTT	CASSLDRTASNEKLFF
TRBJ2-7	TRBD2	13	TRBV10-1	.	TGCGCCAGCAGTGAGTCACTAGCGGGCGAGCAGTACTTC	CASSESLAGEQYF
TRBJ2-7	TRBD1	11	TRBV29-1	once	TGCAGCGTTGCAAGGGGGCCCGAGCAGTACTTC	CSVARGPEQYF
TRBJ1-3	.	16	TRBV7-2	.	TGTGCCAGCAGCTCTGCAACAGGACAAACAGGAAACACCATATATTTT	CASSSATGQTGNTIYF
TRBJ1-5	TRBD1	19	TRBV24-1	.	TGTGCCACCAGTGATTTGCCCCGGGACAGGGCTTATAGCAATCAGCCCCAGCATTTT	CATSDLPRDRAYSNQPQHF
TRBJ2-2	.	15	TRBV9	few	TGTGCCAGCAGCGTAGGGAGAGAGAACACCGGGGAGCTGTTTTTT	CASSVGRENTGELFF
TRBJ1-3	.	16	TRBV28	.	TGTGCCAGCAGTCCTCCAGCCGACAGCTCTGGAAACACCATATATTTT	CASSPPADSSGNTIYF
TRBJ2-5	.	14	TRBV4-2	.	TGTGCCAGCAGCCTCGTTGGGAGCCAAGAGACCCAGTACTTC	CASSLVGSQETQYF
TRBJ2-7	.	19	TRBV11-2	few	TGTGCCAGCAGCCCAAAAGTAGTGGGGTCGGCAGGGGAAGCCTACGAGCAGTACTTC	CASSPKVVGSAGEAYEQYF
TRBJ1-1	.	15	TRBV6-2/TRBV6-3	.	TGTGCCAGCAGTTACGGCCCGATTATGAACACTGAAGCTTTCTTT	CASSYGPIMNTEAFF
TRBJ1-4	.	11	TRBV30	.	TGTGCCTGGAGTCCCGCCGGTAGACTGTTTTTT	CAWSPAGRLFF
TRBJ2-7	TRBD1	15	TRBV11-3	few	TGTGCCAGCAGCTTAGATGGGACAGGCTCCTACGAGCAGTACTTC	CASSLDGTGSYEQYF
TRBJ2-7	.	14	TRBV27	.	TGTGCCAGCAGGTTAAGCACGGGGTTCTACGAGCAGTACTTC	CASRLSTGFYEQYF
TRBJ2-7	.	14	TRBV2	.	TGTGCCAGCAGTGATAGGGCGGGAACCTACGAGCAGTACTTC	CASSDRAGTYEQYF
TRBJ2-2	TRBD1	15	TRBV24-1	.	TGTGCCACCGGCAGACAGGGAGCGAACACCGGGGAGCTGTTTTTT	CATGRQGANTGELFF
TRBJ1-1	.	14	TRBV19	.	TGTGCCAGTAGTATCTCCCAGGGAAACACTGAAGCTTTCTTT	CASSISQGNTEAFF
TRBJ2-2	.	13	TRBV2	once	TGTGCCGGCTACAGGTGGAACACCGGGGAGCTGTTTTTT	CAGYRWNTGELFF
TRBJ2-7	TRBD1	14	TRBV19	.	TGTGCCAGTAGTAGGGGACAGGTACCTTACGAGCAGTACTTC	CASSRGQVPYEQYF
TRBJ1-5	TRBD1	15	TRBV18	few	TGTGCCAGCTCACCAGCACGATTACAGGGGGCATCGCAGCATTTT	CASSPARLQGASQHF
TRBJ2-1	TRBD2	18	TRBV12-5	.	TGTGCTAGTGGTTTGGTACAGGGACTAGCGGGGGCTTACAATGAGCAGTTCTTC	CASGLVQGLAGAYNEQFF
TRBJ1-1	.	12	TRBV30	.	TGTGCCTGGAATCGGGGAGCCCCCGAAGCTTTCTTT	CAWNRGAPEAFF
TRBJ1-6	.	15	TRBV11-2	.	TGTGCCAGCAGCTTAAGTACAGGGACTAATTCACCCCTCCACTTT	CASSLSTGTNSPLHF